Shown below are 7 T cell receptor beta chains from a single sample sequenced in a study of T cell responses to AZD1222 COVID-19 vaccine. Here immunoSEQ multiplex PCR was the method, and the copy in TCRdb shows in-frame clones only, minus some. The table records 150,000 to 180,000 clones, about nine tenths of them present only once. This specimen consisted of peripheral blood, obtained on day 0 of MenACWY control vaccination. All receptors come from an adult in good health.

This sequence joins TRBV24-1 and TRBJ2-1; possibly TRBD2 for D (6 bases). Germline V gene sequence: CDR1 KGHDR, CDR2 SFDVKD. The CDR3 spans 11 residues. V lost 2 bases and J lost 13, with 8 bases in between. The CDR3 protein is CATSDSGTQFF. The CDR3 DNA sequence: TGTGCCACCAGTGATTCCGGGACTCAGTTCTTC.

The J gene is TRBJ2-1, the V gene TRBV6-2 or TRBV6-3; TRBD2 might be the D (6 bases). This CDR3 comprises 14 residues. From germline, CDR1 is MNHEY and CDR2 SVGEGT. V was cut by 2 bases and J by 3 bases, with 8 bases left in between. DNA of the CDR3: TGTGCCAGCAGTTACGTGGGGGGCTACAATGAGCAGTTCTTC. This translates into CASSYVGGYNEQFF.

A single count supports this clone. The genes are TRBV7-2 and TRBJ2-1; possibly TRBD2 for D (5 bases). The CDR3 has 16 amino acids. In germline, CDR1 is SGHTA, CDR2 FQGNSA. V lost 1 base to trimming and J lost 4 bases, with 14 bases between them. The CDR3 sequence is CASSLGTWTRYNEQFF. The CDR3 DNA reads TGTGCCAGCAGCTTAGGGACTTGGACGAGGTACAATGAGCAGTTCTTC.

V is TRBV9 and J is TRBJ1-6; possible D gene TRBD1, 6 bases. V was clipped by 0 bases and J by 2 bases, with 9 bases between them. The CDR3 is made up of 16 amino acids. Germline V gene sequence: CDR1 SGDLS, CDR2 YYNGEE. For the CDR3, the DNA is TGTGCCAGCAGCGTAGGAGGGGGGGCCTATAATTCACCCCTCCACTTT. Protein sequence: CASSVGGGAYNSPLHF.

This clone was seen more than once but under ten times. The chain uses TRBV24-1 and TRBJ2-2, with D possibly TRBD2 on 5 matching bases. The germline V gene has CDR1 KGHDR and CDR2 SFDVKD. V was pared by 6 bases and J by 10 bases, with 20 bases between. The CDR3 loop spans 15 amino acids. The CDR3 is CATSSPRGYGEELFF. The CDR3 DNA is TGTGCCACCAGTAGCCCCCGGGGATATGGTGAGGAGCTGTTTTTT.

The rearrangement links TRBV3-1 (or the pseudogene TRBV3-2) to TRBJ1-1, with a tentative D call TRBD1 (6 bases). V dropped 3 bases and J dropped 3 bases, with 11 bases sitting between them. CDR3 length: 14 residues. Germline loops: CDR1 LGHDT, CDR2 YNNKEL (reference sequence). CDR3 in DNA: TGTGCCAGCAGCCAGGAAGGGGGGGACACTGAAGCTTTCTTT. Translating it yields CASSQEGGDTEAFF.

The chain uses TRBV6-5 and TRBJ1-1; D is unresolved. The CDR3 is 15 residues long. CDR1 MNHEY and CDR2 SVGAGI come from the germline V gene. Deletions cut 0 bases from V and 0 bases from J, with 8 bases between. CDR3 bases: TGTGCCAGCAGTTACTCAGGGCAGATGAACACTGAAGCTTTCTTT. It is translated as CASSYSGQMNTEAFF.